The subject of this entry is one T cell receptor beta chain. This sample is drawn from a study of blood T cell repertoires in COVID-19. The protocol was immunoSEQ multiplex PCR, while the TCRdb copy is restricted to in-frame clones and leaves out a portion. This table holds about 310,000 clones, about 90% found once. This CDR3 region has 14 residues. Germline CDR1 reads MNHEY; CDR2 reads SVGAGI. Sequenced sample: PBMCs or T cells enriched from blood (not recorded which). This clonotype was sampled from a woman between 25 and 40 years old who had recovered from COVID-19. J is TRBJ2-3 and V is TRBV6-5; 9 nucleotides line up with TRBD2. The CDR3 nucleotides read TGTGCAGCTAAGCGGGAGGAGGGCACAGATACGCAGTATTTT. Encoded protein: CAAKREEGTDTQYF.